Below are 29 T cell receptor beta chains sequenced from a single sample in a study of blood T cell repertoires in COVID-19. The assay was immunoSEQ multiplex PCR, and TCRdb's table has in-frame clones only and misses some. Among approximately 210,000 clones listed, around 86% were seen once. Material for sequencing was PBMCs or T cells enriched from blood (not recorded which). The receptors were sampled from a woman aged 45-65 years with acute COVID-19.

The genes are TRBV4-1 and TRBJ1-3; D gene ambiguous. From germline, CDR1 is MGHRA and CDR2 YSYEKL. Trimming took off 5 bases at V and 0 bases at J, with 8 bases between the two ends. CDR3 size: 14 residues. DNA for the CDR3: TGCGCCAGCAGCGTTCAGGTCTCTGGAAACACCATATATTTT. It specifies CASSVQVSGNTIYF.

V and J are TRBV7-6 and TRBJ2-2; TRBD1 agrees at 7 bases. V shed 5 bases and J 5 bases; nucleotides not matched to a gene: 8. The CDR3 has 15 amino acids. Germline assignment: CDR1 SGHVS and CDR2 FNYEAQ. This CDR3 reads CASSPGQTETGELFF. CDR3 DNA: TGTGCCAGCAGCCCGGGACAGACTGAAACCGGGGAGCTGTTTTTT.

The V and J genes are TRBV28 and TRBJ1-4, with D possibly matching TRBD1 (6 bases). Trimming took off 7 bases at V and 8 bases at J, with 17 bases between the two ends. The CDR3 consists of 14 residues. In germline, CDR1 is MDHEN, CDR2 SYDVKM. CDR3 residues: CASIKAGAREKLFF. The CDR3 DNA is TGTGCCAGCATTAAGGCAGGGGCTCGGGAAAAACTGTTTTTT.

CDR3 region: CASSQDRTSRETQYF. DNA of the CDR3: TGTGCCAGCAGCCAAGATCGGACTAGCCGAGAGACCCAGTACTTC. The rearrangement uses TRBV4-2 and TRBJ2-5; 8 nucleotides agree with TRBD2. CDR1 is LGHNA and CDR2 is YNFKEQ in the germline V gene. CDR3 length: 15 amino acids. The junction had 4 bases not matched to a gene; V was cut back by 0 bases and J by 4 bases.

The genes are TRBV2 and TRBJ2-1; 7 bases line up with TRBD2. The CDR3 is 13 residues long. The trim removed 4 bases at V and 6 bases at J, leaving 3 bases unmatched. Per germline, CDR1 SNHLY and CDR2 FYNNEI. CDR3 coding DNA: TGTGCCAGCAGTGCGAGACTAGCCAATGAGCAGTTCTTC. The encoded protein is CASSARLANEQFF. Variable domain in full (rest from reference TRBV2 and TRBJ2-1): EPEVTQTPSHQVTQMGQEVILRCVPISNHLYFYWYRQILGQKVEFLVSFYNNEISEKSEIFDDQFSVERPDGSNFTLKIRSTKLEDSAMYFCASSARLANEQFFGPGTRLTVL.

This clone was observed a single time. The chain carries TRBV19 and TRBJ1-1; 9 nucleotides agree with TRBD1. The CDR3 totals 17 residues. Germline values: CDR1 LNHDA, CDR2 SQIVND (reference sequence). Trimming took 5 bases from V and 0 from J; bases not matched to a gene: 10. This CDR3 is CASSSGTGSVVNTEAFF. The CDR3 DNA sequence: TGTGCCAGTAGTTCCGGGACAGGGTCGGTTGTGAACACTGAAGCTTTCTTT.

CDR3 in amino acids: CASSPGGGSSYNEQFF. The CDR3 nucleotides read TGTGCCAGCAGTCCGGGAGGGGGAAGCTCCTACAATGAGCAGTTCTTC. This sequence joins TRBV28 and TRBJ2-1; 8 bases map to TRBD2. The CDR3 is made up of 16 amino acids. The V gene's germline CDR1 is MDHEN and CDR2 SYDVKM. The V segment lost 5 bases and the J segment 0 bases; nucleotides outside the gene matches: 6.

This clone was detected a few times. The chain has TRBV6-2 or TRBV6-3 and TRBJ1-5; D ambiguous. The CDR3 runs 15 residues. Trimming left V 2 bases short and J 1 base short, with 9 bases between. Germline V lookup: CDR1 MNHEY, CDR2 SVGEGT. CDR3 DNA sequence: TGTGCCAGCAGTTACGGGCCTACAAGCAATCAGCCCCAGCATTTT. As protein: CASSYGPTSNQPQHF.

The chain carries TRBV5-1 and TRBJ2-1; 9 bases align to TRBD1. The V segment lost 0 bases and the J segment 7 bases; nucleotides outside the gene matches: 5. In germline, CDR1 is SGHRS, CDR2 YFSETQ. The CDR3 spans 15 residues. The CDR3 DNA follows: TGCGCCAGCAGCTTGGCACCGGACAGGGGAAATGAGCAGTTCTTC. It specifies CASSLAPDRGNEQFF.

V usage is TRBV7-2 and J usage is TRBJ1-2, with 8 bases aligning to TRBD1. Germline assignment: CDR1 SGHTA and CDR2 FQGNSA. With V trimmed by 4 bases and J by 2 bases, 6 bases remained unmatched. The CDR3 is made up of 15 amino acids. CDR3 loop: CASSSGTGVNYGYTF. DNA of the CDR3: TGTGCCAGCAGCTCGGGGACAGGCGTGAACTATGGCTACACCTTC. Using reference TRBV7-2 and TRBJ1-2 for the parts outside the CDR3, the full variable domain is GAGVSQSPSNKVTEKGKDVELRCDPISGHTALYWYRQSLGQGLEFLIYFQGNSAPDKSGLPSDRFSAERTGGSVSTLTIQRTQQEDSAVYLCASSSGTGVNYGYTFGSGTRLTVV.

CDR3 residues: CASRPLAGGYEQYF. CDR3 DNA: TGCGCCAGCAGACCACTAGCGGGAGGCTACGAGCAGTACTTC. The rearrangement joins TRBV10-2 to TRBJ2-7; 12 nucleotides align to TRBD2. Germline lookup yields CDR1 WSHSY and CDR2 SAAADI. The junction had 3 bases not matched to a gene; V was cut back by 6 bases and J by 3 bases. The CDR3 contains 14 residues.

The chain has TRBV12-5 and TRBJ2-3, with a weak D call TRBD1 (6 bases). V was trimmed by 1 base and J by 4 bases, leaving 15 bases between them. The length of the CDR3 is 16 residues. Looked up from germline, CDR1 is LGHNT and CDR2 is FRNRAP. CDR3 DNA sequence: TGTGCTAGTGGTTTGGGACAGGTCGAAGGAGCAGATACGCAGTATTTT. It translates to CASGLGQVEGADTQYF.

The CDR3 coding sequence is TGTGCCAGCAGCCCCTGGGGCCAGGGGCAGGGGGAGACCCAGTACTTC. Amino acids: CASSPWGQGQGETQYF. The chain is built from TRBV11-3 and TRBJ2-5; possible D gene TRBD1, 6 bases. The ends were cut back, 5 bases at V and 5 bases at J, with 21 bases in the middle. CDR1 is SGHNT, CDR2 YENEEA, per germline. CDR3 length: 16 amino acids. Looking up the rest from reference TRBV11-3 and TRBJ2-5 gives the full variable domain: EAGVVQSPRYKIIEKKQPVAFWCNPISGHNTLYWYLQNLGQGPELLIRYENEEAVDDSQLPKDRFSAERLKGVDSTLKIQPAELGDSAVYLCASSPWGQGQGETQYFGPGTRLLVL.

In nucleotides, the CDR3 is TGTGCCAGCAGCGTAGGGTCTAGCGGGTCGTACGGGGAGCTGTTTTTT. As protein: CASSVGSSGSYGELFF. This sequence joins TRBV9 and TRBJ2-2, with 8 bases fitting TRBD2. The J segment lost 7 bases and the V segment lost 0 bases, leaving 8 bases of the junction unmatched. This CDR3 is 16 amino acids long. CDR1 is SGDLS and CDR2 is YYNGEE in the germline V gene.

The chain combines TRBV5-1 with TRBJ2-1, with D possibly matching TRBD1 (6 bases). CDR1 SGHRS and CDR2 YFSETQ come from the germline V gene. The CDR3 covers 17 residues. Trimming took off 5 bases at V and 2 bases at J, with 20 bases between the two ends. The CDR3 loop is CASSPSPGQFPYNEQFF. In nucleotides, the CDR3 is TGCGCCAGCAGTCCCTCACCGGGACAATTTCCCTACAATGAGCAGTTCTTC.

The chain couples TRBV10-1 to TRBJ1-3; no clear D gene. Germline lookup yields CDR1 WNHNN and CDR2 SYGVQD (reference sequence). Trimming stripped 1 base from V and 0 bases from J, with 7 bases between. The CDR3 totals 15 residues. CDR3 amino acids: CASSEWRDSGNTIYF. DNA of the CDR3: TGCGCCAGCAGTGAGTGGAGGGACTCTGGAAACACCATATATTTT.

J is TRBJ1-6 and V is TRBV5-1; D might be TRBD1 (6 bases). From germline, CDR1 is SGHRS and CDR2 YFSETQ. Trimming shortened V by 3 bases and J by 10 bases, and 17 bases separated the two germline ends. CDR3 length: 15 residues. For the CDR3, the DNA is TGCGCCAGCAGCTCCATAGGGGGGAGGGGGTCACCCCTCCACTTT. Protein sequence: CASSSIGGRGSPLHF.

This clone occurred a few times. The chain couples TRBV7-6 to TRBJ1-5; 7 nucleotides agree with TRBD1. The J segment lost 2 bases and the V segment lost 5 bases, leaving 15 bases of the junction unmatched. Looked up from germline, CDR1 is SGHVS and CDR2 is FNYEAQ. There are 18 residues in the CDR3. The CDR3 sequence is CASSPRPEQGSGNQPQHF. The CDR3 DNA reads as TGTGCCAGCAGCCCGCGTCCTGAACAGGGGAGCGGCAATCAGCCCCAGCATTTT.

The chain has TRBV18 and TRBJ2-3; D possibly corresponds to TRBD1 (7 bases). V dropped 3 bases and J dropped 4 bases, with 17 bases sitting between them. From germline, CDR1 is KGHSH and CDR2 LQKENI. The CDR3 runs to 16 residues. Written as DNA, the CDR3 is TGTGCCAGCTCACCTAGGAAACAGGGGAGGTCAGATACGCAGTATTTT. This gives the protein CASSPRKQGRSDTQYF.

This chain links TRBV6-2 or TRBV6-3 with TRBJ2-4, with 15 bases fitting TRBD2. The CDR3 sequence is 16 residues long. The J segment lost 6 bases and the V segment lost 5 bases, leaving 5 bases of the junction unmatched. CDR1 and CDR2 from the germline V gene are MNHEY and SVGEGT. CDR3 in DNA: TGTGCCAGCAGTGCCGGACTAGCGGGGGGGGGAAACATTCAGTACTTC. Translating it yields CASSAGLAGGGNIQYF.

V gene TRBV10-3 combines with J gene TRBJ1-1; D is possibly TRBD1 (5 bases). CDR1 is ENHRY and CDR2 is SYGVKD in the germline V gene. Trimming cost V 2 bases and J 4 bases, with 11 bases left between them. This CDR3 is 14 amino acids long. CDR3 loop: CAISELLGGTEAFF. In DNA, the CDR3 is TGTGCCATCAGTGAGCTGCTGGGGGGCACTGAAGCTTTCTTT.

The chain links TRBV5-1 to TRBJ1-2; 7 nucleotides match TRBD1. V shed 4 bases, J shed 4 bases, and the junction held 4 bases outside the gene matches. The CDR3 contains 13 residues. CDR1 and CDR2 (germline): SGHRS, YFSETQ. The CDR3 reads CASSTGTAYGYTF. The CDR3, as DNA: TGCGCCAGCAGCACAGGGACAGCCTATGGCTACACCTTC.

CDR3 amino acids: CASSGGTSGSIYEQFF. The DNA for the CDR3 is TGTGCCAGCAGCGGCGGGACTAGCGGGAGTATCTATGAGCAGTTCTTC. The chain combines TRBV5-6 with TRBJ2-1, with TRBD2 identical over 14 bases. The CDR3 runs to 16 residues. Per germline, CDR1 SGHDT and CDR2 YYEEEE. V lost 4 bases, J lost 8 bases, and 8 bases stayed unmatched.

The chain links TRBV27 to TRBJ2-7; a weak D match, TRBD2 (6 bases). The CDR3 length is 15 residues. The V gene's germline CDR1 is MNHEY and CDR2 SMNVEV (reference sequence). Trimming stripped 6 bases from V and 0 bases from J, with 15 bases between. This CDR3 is CASRVEGTVSYEQYF. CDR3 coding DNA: TGTGCCAGCAGAGTGGAGGGAACCGTCTCCTACGAGCAGTACTTC.

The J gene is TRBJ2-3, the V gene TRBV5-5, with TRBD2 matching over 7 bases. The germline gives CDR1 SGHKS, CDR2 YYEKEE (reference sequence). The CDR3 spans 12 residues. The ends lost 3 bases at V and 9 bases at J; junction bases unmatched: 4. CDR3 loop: CASSSGEGTQYF. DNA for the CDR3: TGTGCCAGCAGCTCCGGGGAGGGAACGCAGTATTTT.

The DNA of the CDR3 is TGTGCCAGCAGCTTATTAATGGGCCAGGGGGGAAATGAGCAGTTCTTC. Its translation: CASSLLMGQGGNEQFF. This chain uses TRBV7-9 with TRBJ2-1; the D gene is possibly TRBD1 (7 bases). CDR1 and CDR2 from the germline V gene are SEHNR and FQNEAQ (reference sequence). With 2 bases removed from V and 7 bases from J, the gap between germline ends came to 18 bases. The CDR3 sequence is 16 residues long.

CDR3 coding DNA: TGTGCCAGCTCACCCGGGACAGGTTATGGCTACACCTTC. Protein product: CASSPGTGYGYTF. The V and J genes are TRBV18 and TRBJ1-2; TRBD1 aligns across 8 bases. Trimming removed 3 bases from V and 5 bases from J; junction bases left unmatched: 2. Germline lookup yields CDR1 KGHSH and CDR2 LQKENI. The CDR3 is made up of 13 amino acids. Combining the CDR3 with reference TRBV18 and TRBJ1-2 gives the whole variable domain NAGVMQNPRHLVRRRGQEARLRCSPMKGHSHVYWYRQLPEEGLKFMVYLQKENIIDESGMPKERFSAEFPKEGPSILRIQQVVRGDSAAYFCASSPGTGYGYTFGSGTRLTVV.

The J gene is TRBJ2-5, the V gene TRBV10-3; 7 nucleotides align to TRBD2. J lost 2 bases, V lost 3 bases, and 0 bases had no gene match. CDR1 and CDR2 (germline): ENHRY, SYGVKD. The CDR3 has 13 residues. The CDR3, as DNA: TGTGCCATCAGTGAAGCGGGGCAAGAGACCCAGTACTTC. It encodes CAISEAGQETQYF.

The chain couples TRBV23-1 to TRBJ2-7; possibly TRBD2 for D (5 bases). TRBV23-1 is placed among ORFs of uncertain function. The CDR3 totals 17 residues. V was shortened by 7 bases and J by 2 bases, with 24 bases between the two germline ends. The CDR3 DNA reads TGCGCCAGCAAATCATTCGTAGCTGACGGGGAGACCTACGAGCAGTACTTC. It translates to CASKSFVADGETYEQYF.